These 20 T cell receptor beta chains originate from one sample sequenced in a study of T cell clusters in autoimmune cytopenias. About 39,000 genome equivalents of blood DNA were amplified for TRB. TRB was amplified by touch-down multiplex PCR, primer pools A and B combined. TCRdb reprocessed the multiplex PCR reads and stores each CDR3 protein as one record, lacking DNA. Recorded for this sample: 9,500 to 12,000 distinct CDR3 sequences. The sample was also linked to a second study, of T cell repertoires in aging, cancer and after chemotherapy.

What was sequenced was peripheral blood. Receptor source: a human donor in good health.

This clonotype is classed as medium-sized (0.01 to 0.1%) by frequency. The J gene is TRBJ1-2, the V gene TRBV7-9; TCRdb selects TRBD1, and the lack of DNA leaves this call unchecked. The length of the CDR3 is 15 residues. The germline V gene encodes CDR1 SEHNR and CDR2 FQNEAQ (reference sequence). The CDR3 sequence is CASSLTRDNNYGYTF. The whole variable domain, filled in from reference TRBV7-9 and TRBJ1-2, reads DTGVSQNPRHKITKRGQNVTFRCDPISEHNRLYWYRQTLGQGPEFLTYFQNEAQLEKSRLLSDRFSAERPKGSFSTLEIQRTEQGDSAMYLCASSLTRDNNYGYTFGSGTRLTVV.

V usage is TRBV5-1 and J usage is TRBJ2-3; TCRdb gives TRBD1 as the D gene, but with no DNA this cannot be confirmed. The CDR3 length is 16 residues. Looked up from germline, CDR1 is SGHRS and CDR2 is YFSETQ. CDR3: CASSYTGNPTTDTQYF.

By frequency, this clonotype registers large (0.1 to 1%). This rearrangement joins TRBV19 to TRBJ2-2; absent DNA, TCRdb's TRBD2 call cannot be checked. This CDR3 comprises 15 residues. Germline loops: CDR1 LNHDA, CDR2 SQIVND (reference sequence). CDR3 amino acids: CASSIFWGGTGELFF.

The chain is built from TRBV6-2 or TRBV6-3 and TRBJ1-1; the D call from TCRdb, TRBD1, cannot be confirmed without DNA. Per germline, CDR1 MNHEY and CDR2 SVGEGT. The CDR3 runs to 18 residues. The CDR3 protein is CASSLRGFDIPLNTEAFF.

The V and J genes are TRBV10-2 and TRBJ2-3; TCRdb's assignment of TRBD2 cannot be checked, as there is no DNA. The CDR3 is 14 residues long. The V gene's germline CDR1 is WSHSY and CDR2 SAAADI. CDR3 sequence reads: CATRPAGGGDTQYF.

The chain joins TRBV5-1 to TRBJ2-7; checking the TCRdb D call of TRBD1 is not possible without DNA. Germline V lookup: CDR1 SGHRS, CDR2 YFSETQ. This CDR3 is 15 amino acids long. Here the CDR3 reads CASSLVPQGVGEQYF.

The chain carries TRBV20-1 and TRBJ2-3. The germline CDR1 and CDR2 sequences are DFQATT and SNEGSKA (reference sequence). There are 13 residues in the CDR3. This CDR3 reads CSAISHGTDTQYF.

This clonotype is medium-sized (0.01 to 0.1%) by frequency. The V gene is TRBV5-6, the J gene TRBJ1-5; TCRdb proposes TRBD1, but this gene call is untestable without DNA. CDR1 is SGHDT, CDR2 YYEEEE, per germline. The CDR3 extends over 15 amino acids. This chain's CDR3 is CASSWDRGRDQPQHF.

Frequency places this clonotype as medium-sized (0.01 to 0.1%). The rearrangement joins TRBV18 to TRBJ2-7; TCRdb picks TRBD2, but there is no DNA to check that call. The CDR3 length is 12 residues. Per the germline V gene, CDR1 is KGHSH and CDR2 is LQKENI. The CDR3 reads CASSPEGYEQYF. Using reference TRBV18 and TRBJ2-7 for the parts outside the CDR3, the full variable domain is NAGVMQNPRHLVRRRGQEARLRCSPMKGHSHVYWYRQLPEEGLKFMVYLQKENIIDESGMPKERFSAEFPKEGPSILRIQQVVRGDSAAYFCASSPEGYEQYFGPGTRLTVT.

CDR3 loop: CASTRGVYEQYF. The chain is built from TRBV28 and TRBJ2-7; TCRdb names TRBD2, which stays unverified in the absence of DNA. CDR1 MDHEN and CDR2 SYDVKM come from the germline V gene. CDR3 length equals 12 residues.

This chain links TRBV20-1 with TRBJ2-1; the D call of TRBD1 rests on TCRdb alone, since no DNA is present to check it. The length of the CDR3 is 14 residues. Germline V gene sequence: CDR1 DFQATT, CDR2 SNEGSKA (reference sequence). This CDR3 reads CSAPDRVGRNEQFF.

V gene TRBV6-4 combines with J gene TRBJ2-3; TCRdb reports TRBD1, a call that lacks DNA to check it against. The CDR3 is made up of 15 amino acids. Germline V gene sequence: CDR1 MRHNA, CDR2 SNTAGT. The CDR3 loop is CASSDSRGGTDTQYF.

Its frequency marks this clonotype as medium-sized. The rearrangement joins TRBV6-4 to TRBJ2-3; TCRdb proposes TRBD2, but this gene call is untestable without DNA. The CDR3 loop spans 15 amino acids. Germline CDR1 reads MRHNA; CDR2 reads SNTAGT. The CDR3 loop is CASSDSSGGADTQYF.

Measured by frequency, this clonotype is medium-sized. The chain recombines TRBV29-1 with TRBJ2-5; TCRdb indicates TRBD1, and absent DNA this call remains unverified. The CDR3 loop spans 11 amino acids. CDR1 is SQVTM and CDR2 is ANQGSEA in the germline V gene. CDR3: CSVQGERTQYF. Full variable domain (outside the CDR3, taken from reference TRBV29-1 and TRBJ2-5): SAVISQKPSRDICQRGTSLTIQCQVDSQVTMMFWYRQQPGQSLTLIATANQGSEATYESGFVIDKFPISRPNLTFSTLTVSNMSPEDSSIYLCSVQGERTQYFGPGTRLLVL.

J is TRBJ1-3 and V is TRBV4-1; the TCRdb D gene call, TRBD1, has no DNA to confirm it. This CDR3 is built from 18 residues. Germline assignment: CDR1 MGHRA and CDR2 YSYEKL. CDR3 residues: CASSQELRTAAAGNTIYF.

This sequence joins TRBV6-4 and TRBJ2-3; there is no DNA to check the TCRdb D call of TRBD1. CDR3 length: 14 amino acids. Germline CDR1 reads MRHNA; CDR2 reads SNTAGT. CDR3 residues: CASSDGQGADTQYF.

CDR3 sequence reads: CASSGTSGVYEQYF. This rearrangement joins TRBV6-5 to TRBJ2-7; TCRdb picks TRBD2, but there is no DNA to check that call. Looked up from germline, CDR1 is MNHEY and CDR2 is SVGAGI. CDR3 length: 14 amino acids.

This chain's CDR3 is CASSLLPSGDTGELFF. V and J are TRBV5-1 and TRBJ2-2; checking the TCRdb D call of TRBD2 is not possible without DNA. The V gene's germline CDR1 is SGHRS and CDR2 YFSETQ. The CDR3 loop spans 16 amino acids.

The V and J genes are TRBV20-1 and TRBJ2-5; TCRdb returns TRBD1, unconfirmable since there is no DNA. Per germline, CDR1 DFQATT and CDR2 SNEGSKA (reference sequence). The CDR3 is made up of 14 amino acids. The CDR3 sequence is CSARIPGRSETQYF.

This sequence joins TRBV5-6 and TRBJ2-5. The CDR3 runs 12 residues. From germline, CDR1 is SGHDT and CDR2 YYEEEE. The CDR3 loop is CASSGLSETQYF. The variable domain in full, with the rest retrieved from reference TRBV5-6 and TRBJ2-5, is DAGVTQSPTHLIKTRGQQVTLRCSPKSGHDTVSWYQQALGQGPQFIFQYYEEEERQRGNFPDRFSGHQFPNYSSELNVNALLLGDSALYLCASSGLSETQYFGPGTRLLVL.